This TCR beta chain was captured by sequencing in a study of T cell changes during pregnancy in multiple sclerosis. Only in-frame clones appear in the TCRdb table, and some are missing; sequencing was by immunoSEQ multiplex PCR. The sample comprises nearly 110,000 clones, about 90% of which are singletons, and 1.6% rests with the top ten. Germline V gene sequence: CDR1 SNHLY, CDR2 FYNNEI. This CDR3 has 12 amino acids. Trimming pared 9 bases from V and 7 bases from J, leaving 13 bases between. This sequence originates from a female donor with multiple sclerosis, enrolled in a pregnancy study. The sample here was peripheral blood, taken before pregnancy. V and J are TRBV2 and TRBJ2-1, with a weak D call TRBD2 (5 bases). For the CDR3, the DNA is TGTGCCAGAGGGTCCAGCGGAAATGAGCAGTTCTTC. It yields the protein CARGSSGNEQFF.